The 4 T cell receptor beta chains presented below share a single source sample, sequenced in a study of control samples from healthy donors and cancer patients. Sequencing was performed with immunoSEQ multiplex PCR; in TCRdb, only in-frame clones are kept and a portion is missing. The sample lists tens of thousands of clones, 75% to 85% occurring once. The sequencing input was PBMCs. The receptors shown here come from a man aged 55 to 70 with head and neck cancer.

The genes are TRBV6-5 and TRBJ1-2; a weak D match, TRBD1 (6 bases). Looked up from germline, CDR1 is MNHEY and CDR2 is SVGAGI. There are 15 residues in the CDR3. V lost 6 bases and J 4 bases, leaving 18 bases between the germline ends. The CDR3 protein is CASRSDGGRSYGYTF. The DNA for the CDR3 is TGTGCCAGCAGGTCCGACGGGGGGCGTTCCTATGGCTACACCTTC.

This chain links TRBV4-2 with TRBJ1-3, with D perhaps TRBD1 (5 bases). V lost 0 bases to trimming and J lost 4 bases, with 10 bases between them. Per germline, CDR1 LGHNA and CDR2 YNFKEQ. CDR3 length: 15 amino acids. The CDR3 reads CASSQDPGRGNTIYF. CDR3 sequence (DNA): TGTGCCAGCAGCCAAGATCCAGGGAGGGGAAACACCATATATTTT.

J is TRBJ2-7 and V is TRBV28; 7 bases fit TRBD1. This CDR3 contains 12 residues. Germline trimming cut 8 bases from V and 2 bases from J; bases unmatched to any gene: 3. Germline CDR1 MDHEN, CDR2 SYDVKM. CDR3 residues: CASRDSTYEQYF. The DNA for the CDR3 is TGTGCCAGCCGGGACAGTACCTACGAGCAGTACTTC.

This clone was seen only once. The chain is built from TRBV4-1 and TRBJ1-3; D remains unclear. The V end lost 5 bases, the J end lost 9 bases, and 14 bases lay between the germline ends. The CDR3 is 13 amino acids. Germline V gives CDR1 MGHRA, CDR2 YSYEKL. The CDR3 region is CASSWTAESTIYF. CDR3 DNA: TGCGCCAGCAGCTGGACCGCCGAAAGCACCATATATTTT.